Listed below are T cell receptor beta chains from one sample, sequenced in a study of OX40 agonist ivuxolimab in advanced cancers. Sequencing used immunoSEQ multiplex PCR; TCRdb keeps in-frame clones, though not all of them. This sample has roughly 73,000 clones, with approximately 80% found just once. Source: CD4+ or CD8+ T cells sorted from blood, taken in a trial of the OX40 agonist ivuxolimab. The origin of the receptors is an adult with an advanced solid tumor such as melanoma, head and neck, liver or kidney cancer. Each CDR3 is given with its conserved first and last residue. D genes are given only for firm matches. Part of the rows lack a size; the others show once, few, many or a class for expanded clones.

V: TRBV27; J: TRBJ1-1; size: -; D: TRBD1; DNA: TGTGCCAGCAGTCGACAGGGGGCCTGGGAGAACACTGAAGCTTTCTTT; CDR3: CASSRQGAWENTEAFF
V: TRBV20-1; J: TRBJ1-2; size: -; D: -; DNA: TGCAGTGCCGGACTCATTGATGGTTACACCTTC; CDR3: CSAGLIDGYTF
V: TRBV27; J: TRBJ1-4; size: -; D: TRBD1; DNA: TGTGCCAGCAGTTTCGCCGAGGGGGCCCAAAAACTGTTTTTT; CDR3: CASSFAEGAQKLFF
V: TRBV9; J: TRBJ2-3; size: -; D: TRBD2; DNA: TGTGCCAGCAGCTCCCGACTAGCGGGGTTGGGGGATACGCAGTATTTT; CDR3: CASSSRLAGLGDTQYF
V: TRBV18; J: TRBJ2-2; size: -; D: TRBD1; DNA: TGTGCCAGCTCACGGGGGACAGGGAAAAACACCGGGGAGCTGTTTTTT; CDR3: CASSRGTGKNTGELFF
V: TRBV6-1; J: TRBJ1-5; size: -; D: TRBD1; DNA: TGTGCCTGCGGACAGGGGAATCAGCCCCAGCATTTT; CDR3: CACGQGNQPQHF
V: TRBV18; J: TRBJ2-2; size: once; D: -; DNA: TGTGCCAGCTCACCACAGGACACCGGGGAGCTGTTTTTT; CDR3: CASSPQDTGELFF
V: TRBV4-1; J: TRBJ2-3; size: -; D: -; DNA: TGCGCCAGCAGCCAAGGGATGAATACGCAGTATTTT; CDR3: CASSQGMNTQYF
V: TRBV5-6; J: TRBJ1-5; size: -; D: -; DNA: TGTGCCAGCAGCTCCGGCGGCGGCAGGGGTAATCAGCCCCAGCATTTT; CDR3: CASSSGGGRGNQPQHF
V: TRBV7-9; J: TRBJ2-6; size: few; D: -; DNA: TGTGCCAGCAGCTTAGCCTCCTCTGGGGCCAACGTCCTGACTTTC; CDR3: CASSLASSGANVLTF
V: TRBV11-2; J: TRBJ2-4; size: -; D: -; DNA: TGTGCCAGCAGCCCCTTGAGGGGCAAAAACATTCAGTACTTC; CDR3: CASSPLRGKNIQYF
V: TRBV10-1; J: TRBJ2-3; size: -; D: -; DNA: TGCGCCAGCAAGGTGGACCCTAGCACAGATACGCAGTATTTT; CDR3: CASKVDPSTDTQYF
V: TRBV6-5; J: TRBJ2-5; size: -; D: TRBD1; DNA: TGTGCCAGCAGTTACCGGGACAGGGCGTACTTC; CDR3: CASSYRDRAYF
V: TRBV11-2; J: TRBJ1-2; size: -; D: -; DNA: TGTGCCAGCAGCTCCCAGAGGGGCCCCTCTAACTATGGCTACACCTTC; CDR3: CASSSQRGPSNYGYTF
V: TRBV6-6; J: TRBJ2-1; size: few; D: -; DNA: TGTGCCAGCAGCCCCCATAATGAGCAGTTCTTC; CDR3: CASSPHNEQFF
V: TRBV6-5; J: TRBJ1-5; size: -; D: TRBD1; DNA: TGTGCCAGCAGCCGACGACAGGGGGGAGGTCAGCCCCAGCATTTT; CDR3: CASSRRQGGGQPQHF
V: TRBV5-5; J: TRBJ1-6; size: -; D: -; DNA: TGTGCCAGCAGCTTGGAACAGTATAATTCACCCCTCCACTTT; CDR3: CASSLEQYNSPLHF
V: TRBV5-1; J: TRBJ1-1; size: -; D: TRBD1; DNA: TGCGCCAGCAAGTGGGGACAGACTGAAGCTTTCTTT; CDR3: CASKWGQTEAFF
V: TRBV6-1; J: TRBJ1-4; size: -; D: TRBD1; DNA: TGTGCCAGCAGTGGGGACAGGGGGCCTGAAAAACTGTTTTTT; CDR3: CASSGDRGPEKLFF
V: TRBV28; J: TRBJ1-1; size: once; D: TRBD1; DNA: TGTGCCAGCCTCACGGCGGGGACAGGGAACACTGAAGCTTTCTTT; CDR3: CASLTAGTGNTEAFF
V: TRBV28; J: TRBJ2-3; size: once; D: -; DNA: TGTGCCAGCAATACTAACTTAGGATATCGCACAGATACGCAGTATTTT; CDR3: CASNTNLGYRTDTQYF
V: TRBV6-5; J: TRBJ2-2; size: -; D: TRBD1; DNA: TGTGCCAGCAGGCCGGGACAGCGACCGGGGGAGCTGTTTTTT; CDR3: CASRPGQRPGELFF
V: TRBV9; J: TRBJ1-3; size: once; D: -; DNA: TGTGCCAGCAGCGTAGACAGCTCTGGAAACACCATATATTTT; CDR3: CASSVDSSGNTIYF
V: TRBV5-1; J: TRBJ2-1; size: -; D: -; DNA: TGCGCCAGCAGCTTGGCGGCAGGAGGGGATGAGCAGTTCTTC; CDR3: CASSLAAGGDEQFF
V: TRBV5-6; J: TRBJ1-5; size: -; D: -; DNA: TGTGCCAGCAGCTTCCAGGGAAGGAGCAGTCAGCCCCAGCATTTT; CDR3: CASSFQGRSSQPQHF
V: TRBV5-1; J: TRBJ2-5; size: -; D: -; DNA: TGCGCCAGCAGCCCAAACGGGGGAACCAAGACCCAGTACTTC; CDR3: CASSPNGGTKTQYF
V: TRBV12-2; J: TRBJ2-3; size: -; D: -; DNA: TGTGCAAGTCGCTTATTAATTGTCGGGGCCATGGATAGCACAGATACGCAGTATTTT; CDR3: CASRLLIVGAMDSTDTQYF
V: TRBV13; J: TRBJ1-3; size: few; D: -; DNA: TGTGCCAGCAGCGGCCGCTTGGGTGATGGAAACACCATATATTTT; CDR3: CASSGRLGDGNTIYF
V: TRBV4-2; J: TRBJ2-7; size: -; D: -; DNA: TGTGCCAGCAGCCAAGATCTCCCGTCGGGTGAGCAGTACTTC; CDR3: CASSQDLPSGEQYF
V: TRBV6-5; J: TRBJ2-5; size: -; D: -; DNA: TGTGCCAGCAGTTACTCGACAGTAGCGGCTCAAGAGACCCAGTACTTC; CDR3: CASSYSTVAAQETQYF
V: TRBV5-1; J: TRBJ1-3; size: few; D: TRBD1; DNA: TGCGCCAGCAGTATCGACAGGGGGGTTGTGTCTGGAAACACCATATATTTT; CDR3: CASSIDRGVVSGNTIYF
V: TRBV6-5; J: TRBJ2-7; size: -; D: TRBD1; DNA: TGTGCCAGCAGTTCGACAGGGACCTACGAGCAGTACTTC; CDR3: CASSSTGTYEQYF
V: TRBV28; J: TRBJ1-6; size: once; D: -; DNA: TGTGCCAGCAGTTTGAAACAGGGCAATTCACCCCTCCACTTT; CDR3: CASSLKQGNSPLHF
V: TRBV6-1; J: TRBJ2-2; size: -; D: -; DNA: TGTGCCAGCAGTGTGATTGGGGGGGGCGGCACCGGGGAGCTGTTTTTT; CDR3: CASSVIGGGGTGELFF
V: TRBV12-5; J: TRBJ2-3; size: -; D: -; DNA: TGTGCTAGTGGTTTGATACGGTCCCATACGCAGTATTTT; CDR3: CASGLIRSHTQYF
V: TRBV11-2; J: TRBJ2-1; size: -; D: TRBD2; DNA: TGTGCCAGCAAGGAGACTAGCGGGGGATTATACAATGAGCAGTTCTTC; CDR3: CASKETSGGLYNEQFF
V: TRBV11-2; J: TRBJ1-1; size: -; D: -; DNA: TGTGCCAGCAGCCCCCGACACTTGACAGCCCTGAACACTGAAGCTTTCTTT; CDR3: CASSPRHLTALNTEAFF
V: TRBV5-6; J: TRBJ2-7; size: -; D: -; DNA: TGTGCCAGCAGCTCCCAAGGGGGGGGCAAGTTCTACGAGCAGTACTTC; CDR3: CASSSQGGGKFYEQYF
V: TRBV7-2; J: TRBJ2-5; size: once; D: -; DNA: TGTGCCAGCACCAAGAGGAGAGAAGAGACCCAGTACTTC; CDR3: CASTKRREETQYF
V: TRBV29-1; J: TRBJ2-2; size: once; D: TRBD1; DNA: TGCAGCGTTGAAGAGGGACAGACTAACACCGGGGAGCTGTTTTTT; CDR3: CSVEEGQTNTGELFF
V: TRBV6-1; J: TRBJ1-4; size: -; D: TRBD1; DNA: TGTGCCAGCAGTGGACAGGGCAGGTTGGGGAATGAAAAACTGTTTTTT; CDR3: CASSGQGRLGNEKLFF
V: TRBV7-2; J: TRBJ2-1; size: -; D: TRBD2; DNA: TGTGCCAGCAGCTCCCAAGCACTAGCGATGAATGAGCAGTTCTTC; CDR3: CASSSQALAMNEQFF
V: TRBV19; J: TRBJ1-5; size: -; D: -; DNA: TGTGCCAGTAGTTTCTCCACAGAGAGCAATCAGCCCCAGCATTTT; CDR3: CASSFSTESNQPQHF
V: TRBV6-4; J: TRBJ2-3; size: -; D: -; DNA: TGTGCCAGCAGTGACTCGGGGGGTCCTTCCACAGATACGCAGTATTTT; CDR3: CASSDSGGPSTDTQYF
V: TRBV6-5; J: TRBJ1-6; size: -; D: -; DNA: TGTGCCAGCAGTTATACTGTGGGAATTAATTCACCCCTCCACTTT; CDR3: CASSYTVGINSPLHF
V: TRBV5-4; J: TRBJ2-2; size: -; D: -; DNA: TGTGCCAGCAGCTTGATCGCGGGGGCGGTCACCGGGGAGCTGTTTTTT; CDR3: CASSLIAGAVTGELFF
V: TRBV7-2; J: TRBJ1-5; size: -; D: -; DNA: TGTGCCAGCAGCCCCCTCGGAAGCAATCAGCCCCAGCATTTT; CDR3: CASSPLGSNQPQHF
V: TRBV18; J: TRBJ2-3; size: -; D: -; DNA: TGTGCCAGCTCACCAGAGTCGGTTGATACGCAGTATTTT; CDR3: CASSPESVDTQYF
V: TRBV30; J: TRBJ1-2; size: -; D: TRBD1; DNA: TGTGCCTTAACAGGGGGCCCTAACTATGGCTACACCTTC; CDR3: CALTGGPNYGYTF
V: TRBV6-5; J: TRBJ2-3; size: few; D: -; DNA: TGTGCCAGCAGTTACCTACGGCCGGATAGCACAGATACGCAGTATTTT; CDR3: CASSYLRPDSTDTQYF
V: TRBV10-3; J: TRBJ1-2; size: -; D: -; DNA: TGTGCCATCAGTGAGTCAGACCCCAGATTTGGCTACACCTTC; CDR3: CAISESDPRFGYTF
V: TRBV7-2; J: TRBJ2-1; size: -; D: TRBD2; DNA: TGTGCCAGCAGCTTACTCCTGAGACTAGCGGGGGGTTTTGAGCAGTTCTTC; CDR3: CASSLLLRLAGGFEQFF
V: TRBV19; J: TRBJ2-7; size: -; D: -; DNA: TGTGCCAGTAGTACGGCGGCAGGGCCTTCCTACGAGCAGTACTTC; CDR3: CASSTAAGPSYEQYF
V: TRBV19; J: TRBJ2-5; size: -; D: TRBD1; DNA: TGTGCCAGTAGCTCAGCCGGGACAGAAAGGAAGTACTTC; CDR3: CASSSAGTERKYF
V: TRBV6-1; J: TRBJ1-2; size: once; D: -; DNA: TGTGCCAGCAGTTCCCAAAACAGGGAGCCTGGCTACACCTTC; CDR3: CASSSQNREPGYTF
V: TRBV11-2; J: TRBJ2-1; size: -; D: TRBD2; DNA: TGTGCCAGCAGCTTTTGGTCTAGCGGCAATGAGCAGTTCTTC; CDR3: CASSFWSSGNEQFF
V: TRBV9; J: TRBJ2-5; size: -; D: -; DNA: TGTGCCAGCAGCGTTTTACACGGGACTCTTGAGGAGACCCAGTACTTC; CDR3: CASSVLHGTLEETQYF